The 27 T cell receptor beta chains below all came from one sample that was sequenced in a study of blood T cell repertoires in COVID-19. The assay was immunoSEQ multiplex PCR, and TCRdb's table has in-frame clones only and misses some. The sample lists 88,000 or so clones, 85% occurring once. The source material was peripheral blood. These receptors came from a man aged 55 to 70 with acute or convalescent COVID-19.

The gene calls are TRBV5-5 and TRBJ2-5, with unresolved D. The CDR3 totals 15 residues. V was clipped by 6 bases and J by 1 base, with 16 bases between them. From germline, CDR1 is SGHKS and CDR2 YYEKEE (reference sequence). The CDR3 reads CASTPRPVSQETQYF. The CDR3 coding sequence is TGTGCCAGCACCCCCAGGCCGGTGAGCCAAGAGACCCAGTACTTC.

The sample holds a few counts of this clone. The J gene is TRBJ1-4, the V gene TRBV4-1; D is ambiguous. The CDR3 runs to 16 residues. Germline lookup yields CDR1 MGHRA and CDR2 YSYEKL. V was trimmed by 6 bases and J by 2 bases, leaving 16 bases between them. The CDR3 spells CASRDRLWRTNEKLFF. CDR3 coding DNA: TGCGCCAGCAGGGACCGCCTATGGAGGACTAATGAAAAACTGTTTTTT.

The rearrangement joins TRBV5-1 to TRBJ2-6; 7 bases match TRBD1. This CDR3 spans 17 amino acids. Trimming removed 4 bases from V and 1 base from J; junction bases left unmatched: 8. CDR1 and CDR2 (germline): SGHRS, YFSETQ. The CDR3 region is CASSPEGARSGANVLTF. CDR3 DNA: TGCGCCAGCAGCCCCGAGGGGGCGAGATCTGGGGCCAACGTCCTGACTTTC.

The rearrangement uses TRBV5-1 and TRBJ2-1, with TRBD1 matching over 10 bases. J gave up 4 bases and V 3 bases, and 13 bases lay outside the gene matches. The CDR3 loop spans 18 amino acids. The germline gives CDR1 SGHRS, CDR2 YFSETQ. This CDR3 reads CASSSTSSGTGVYNEQFF. The CDR3 coding sequence is TGCGCCAGCAGCTCAACGTCCTCCGGGACAGGGGTTTACAATGAGCAGTTCTTC.

The V and J genes are TRBV20-1 and TRBJ2-1; D ambiguous. The CDR3 totals 12 residues. CDR1 DFQATT and CDR2 SNEGSKA come from the germline V gene (reference sequence). V was pared by 3 bases and J by 9 bases, with 12 bases between. The CDR3 here is CSASAPNSEQFF. CDR3 DNA sequence: TGCAGTGCTAGTGCCCCAAATAGTGAGCAGTTCTTC.

The chain recombines TRBV11-2 with TRBJ2-4, with D perhaps matching TRBD2 (6 bases). The CDR3 extends over 14 amino acids. The germline V gene encodes CDR1 SGHAT and CDR2 FQNNGV. V shed 5 bases and J shed 5 bases, with 13 bases lying between them. The CDR3 bases are TGTGCCAGCAGCCCCTGGGAGCGGGAAAACATTCAGTACTTC. It translates to CASSPWERENIQYF.

The chain couples TRBV7-7 to TRBJ1-1; D is possibly TRBD1 (6 bases). The germline V gene encodes CDR1 SSHAT and CDR2 FNYEAQ (reference sequence). Trimming shortened V by 2 bases and J by 8 bases, and 12 bases separated the two germline ends. The CDR3 totals 13 residues. Written as DNA, the CDR3 is TGTGCCAGCAGCTTAAGGGAGGGGGTCGAAGCTTTCTTT. Its translation: CASSLREGVEAFF.

This clone was observed a handful of times. The CDR3 nucleotides are TGTGCCAGCAGCCTCAGCGGGGCGGAGGGGGAGACCCAGTACTTC. This encodes CASSLSGAEGETQYF. This sequence joins TRBV27 and TRBJ2-5; 7 positions match TRBD2. V was clipped by 6 bases and J by 5 bases; unmatched bases: 12. The CDR3 totals 15 residues. From germline, CDR1 is MNHEY and CDR2 SMNVEV (reference sequence).

The V gene is TRBV6-6, the J gene TRBJ1-6; 8 positions match TRBD1. Trimming took 1 base from V and 9 from J; bases not matched to a gene: 8. There are 16 residues in the CDR3. Germline V gene data show CDR1 as MNHNY and CDR2 as SVGAGI (reference sequence). CDR3 sequence: CASSYLAGQGGSPLHF. The CDR3 DNA sequence: TGTGCCAGCAGTTACTTAGCCGGACAGGGCGGTTCACCCCTCCACTTT.

V gene TRBV3-1 (or the pseudogene TRBV3-2) combines with J gene TRBJ2-3, with 7 bases matching TRBD2. CDR1 is LGHDT, CDR2 YNNKEL, per germline (reference sequence). Unmatched junction bases numbered 8, after V lost 3 bases and J lost 2 bases. The CDR3 is 16 amino acids. The CDR3 region has the DNA TGTGCCAGCAGCCATCTGGGGGAGGGCCCCACAGATACGCAGTATTTT. Protein product: CASSHLGEGPTDTQYF.

V and J are TRBV5-1 and TRBJ1-2; 10 bases are shared with TRBD1. The CDR3 runs 15 residues. Germline CDR1 SGHRS, CDR2 YFSETQ. V lost 2 bases, J lost 8 bases, and 9 bases stayed unmatched. CDR3 in amino acids: CASSLSGTGVEGYTF. The CDR3 DNA is TGCGCCAGCAGCTTATCCGGGACAGGGGTGGAGGGCTACACCTTC.

The chain uses TRBV6-4 and TRBJ2-3, with D possibly being TRBD2 (6 bases). The CDR3 sequence is 15 residues long. CDR1 is MRHNA, CDR2 SNTAGT, per germline. V lost 6 bases to trimming and J lost 0 bases, with 13 bases between them. CDR3 in DNA: TGTGCCAGCAGACCCCTAGCGTCTAGCACAGATACGCAGTATTTT. Translated: CASRPLASSTDTQYF.

This chain uses TRBV29-1 with TRBJ1-4, with D perhaps matching TRBD1 (5 bases). The V gene's germline CDR1 is SQVTM and CDR2 ANQGSEA. The V end was cut by 3 bases, the J end by 8 bases, with 10 bases between. This CDR3 comprises 12 residues. CDR3 nucleotides: TGCAGCGTTGAGCAGGGTGGCGAAAAACTGTTTTTT. It yields the protein CSVEQGGEKLFF.

The chain employs TRBV19 and TRBJ2-3, with D possibly TRBD2 on 5 matching bases. V was shortened by 3 bases and J by 6 bases, with 16 bases between the two germline ends. The CDR3 consists of 15 residues. Germline lookup yields CDR1 LNHDA and CDR2 SQIVND (reference sequence). CDR3 nucleotides: TGTGCCAGTAGTATGGAGCGGTCCTTAGCGGATACGCAGTATTTT. Residues: CASSMERSLADTQYF.

The rearrangement uses TRBV7-9 and TRBJ2-5; D may be TRBD2 (6 bases). The germline V gene has CDR1 SEHNR and CDR2 FQNEAQ (reference sequence). The V gene lost 7 bases and the J gene lost 4 bases, with 16 bases spanning the gap. The CDR3 is 14 amino acids. Here the CDR3 DNA reads TGTGCCAGCACCCCTCTCGGAGGGCGAGAGACCCAGTACTTC. It yields the protein CASTPLGGRETQYF.

This clone has only one observation. V gene TRBV7-2 combines with J gene TRBJ1-2, with D perhaps TRBD1 (5 bases). CDR3 length: 15 amino acids. Trimming removed 1 base from V and 0 bases from J, with 9 bases in between. Germline CDR1 reads SGHTA; CDR2 reads FQGNSA. In nucleotides, the CDR3 is TGTGCCAGCAGCTTAGATACAGGACCTAACTATGGCTACACCTTC. Protein product: CASSLDTGPNYGYTF.

This clone showed up just once. The chain combines TRBV7-3 with TRBJ2-1; 10 nucleotides agree with TRBD2. The V and J ends lost 5 bases and 12 bases, in that order; junction bases with no gene match: 16. There are 16 residues in the CDR3. Germline-derived CDR1 and CDR2 are SGHTA and FQGTGA. The chain's CDR3 is CASSQTSSGGGEGQFF. The CDR3 DNA reads as TGTGCCAGCAGCCAAACTTCTAGCGGGGGCGGGGAAGGGCAGTTCTTC.

This clone was seen more than once but under ten times. This chain connects TRBV2 to TRBJ1-2, with TRBD1 identical over 11 bases. V was clipped by 7 bases and J by 7 bases; unmatched bases: 8. The CDR3 length is 14 residues. The germline V gene has CDR1 SNHLY and CDR2 FYNNEI. DNA of the CDR3: TGTGCCAGCAACTTACTCGGGACAGGGGGTGGCTACACCTTC. Residues: CASNLLGTGGGYTF.

J is TRBJ2-3 and V is TRBV19; 11 bases map to TRBD2. Per germline, CDR1 LNHDA and CDR2 SQIVND (reference sequence). J gave up 2 bases and V 4 bases, and 5 bases lay outside the gene matches. This CDR3 contains 16 residues. DNA for the CDR3: TGTGCCAGTAGTACCAGACTAGCGGGGATCACAGATACGCAGTATTTT. It translates to CASSTRLAGITDTQYF.

The genes are TRBV2 and TRBJ1-5, with 7 bases matching TRBD1. Germline CDR1 SNHLY, CDR2 FYNNEI. The CDR3 sequence is 16 residues long. After removal of 6 bases from V and 0 bases from J, the junction contained 8 bases not matched to a gene. Here the CDR3 DNA reads TGTGCCAGCAGATCATTACAGGGGCATAGCAATCAGCCCCAGCATTTT. It yields the protein CASRSLQGHSNQPQHF.

The chain recombines TRBV29-1 with TRBJ1-2; no firm D call. There are 13 residues in the CDR3. The V end lost 4 bases, the J end lost 6 bases, and 15 bases lay between the germline ends. Per the germline V gene, CDR1 is SQVTM and CDR2 is ANQGSEA. CDR3 loop: CSVVWAPGNGYTF. The CDR3 DNA is TGCAGCGTTGTATGGGCCCCGGGAAATGGCTACACCTTC.

This sequence joins TRBV19 and TRBJ1-1; D not resolved. The V gene lost 5 bases and the J gene lost 3 bases, with 13 bases spanning the gap. This CDR3 has 14 residues. CDR1 is LNHDA, CDR2 SQIVND, per germline (reference sequence). The CDR3 sequence: CASSLIGEDTEAFF. The CDR3 nucleotides read TGTGCCAGTAGTTTAATCGGGGAGGACACTGAAGCTTTCTTT.

The V and J genes are TRBV18 and TRBJ2-7; 8 bases map to TRBD2. V trimming: 6 bases; J trimming: 0 bases; junction bases outside the gene matches: 10. This CDR3 has 16 amino acids. From germline, CDR1 is KGHSH and CDR2 LQKENI. Written as DNA, the CDR3 is TGTGCCAGCTCCCAGGGTCAAGCGGGAGTCTCCTACGAGCAGTACTTC. Its protein is CASSQGQAGVSYEQYF.

The chain couples TRBV6-5 to TRBJ1-1; the match to TRBD1 covers 9 bases. V gave up 3 bases and J gave up 1 base; unmatched junction bases: 6. Germline V gene lookup returns CDR1 MNHEY and CDR2 SVGAGI. The CDR3 contains 16 residues. The CDR3 region is CASSYTQGAQNTEAFF. The CDR3 DNA reads as TGTGCCAGCAGTTATACACAGGGGGCCCAGAACACTGAAGCTTTCTTT.

This chain uses TRBV9 with TRBJ2-1, with a tentative D call TRBD1 (6 bases). Trimming removed 6 bases at V and 0 bases at J, with 13 bases between. Germline CDR1 SGDLS, CDR2 YYNGEE. The CDR3 sequence is 15 residues long. CDR3 in DNA: TGTGCCAGCAATCCTCGGGACATCTCCTACAATGAGCAGTTCTTC. Encoded protein: CASNPRDISYNEQFF.

The rearrangement joins TRBV3-1 (or the pseudogene TRBV3-2) to TRBJ1-5; no clear D gene. Germline CDR1 is LGHDT and CDR2 is YNNKEL (reference sequence). The CDR3 extends over 14 amino acids. Trimming took 0 bases from V and 7 from J, leaving 10 bases between them. Written as DNA, the CDR3 is TGTGCCAGCAGCCAAGATTTAGCGGTCCAGCCCCAGCATTTT. Its protein is CASSQDLAVQPQHF.

This clone was counted between two and nine times. The CDR3: CASSSFFGRADEQFF. The DNA of the CDR3 is TGTGCCAGCAGTTCCTTTTTCGGGAGGGCCGATGAGCAGTTCTTC. The chain joins TRBV27 to TRBJ2-1; 8 positions match TRBD2. Germline V gene data show CDR1 as MNHEY and CDR2 as SMNVEV (reference sequence). Germline trimming cut 4 bases from V and 8 bases from J; bases unmatched to any gene: 10. There are 15 residues in the CDR3.